The T cell receptor beta chain described here comes from a study of long-term antiretroviral therapy in people with HIV. The CDR3 has 11 residues. The V gene's germline CDR1 is SGHTA and CDR2 FQGNSA. Trimming stripped 2 bases from V and 2 bases from J, with 1 base between. Researchers ran immunoSEQ v3.0 at survey level. Sequencing was performed with immunoSEQ multiplex PCR; in TCRdb, only in-frame clones are kept and a portion is missing. Altogether 29,000 or so clones are present, 94% being singletons, with the ten largest covering around 2.7%. The source of this sequence is a man aged 45-60 years with HIV. The source material was unsorted PBMCs, sampled approximately 7.4 years after starting antiretroviral therapy. The chain has TRBV7-2 and TRBJ2-7; D unclear. The CDR3 sequence is CASSLTYEQYF. Here the CDR3 DNA reads TGTGCCAGCAGCTTAACCTACGAGCAGTACTTC.